This T cell receptor (beta chain) stems from a study of T cell repertoires in cytomegalovirus infection. Across the study: It can be stated that public TCR beta signatures indicated CMV infection as well as a matching HLA type. Overall study findings and caveats: Identification of carriers of CMV plus the relevant HLA was performed using cumulative public TCR beta family frequency. What dominated the ex vivo response were HLA-C-restricted CMV-specific TCR beta clonotypes.

Concerning this clonotype: Its antigen is not known.

TCRdb called the reads again in MiXCR, with one record for every CDR3 protein. The repertoire holds fewer than 200,000 distinct CDR3 sequences, about a tenth seen once, with about 4.2% in the top ten. V lost 3 bases to trimming and J lost 5 bases, with 4 bases between them. Germline CDR1 is SNHLY and CDR2 is FYNNEI. There are 11 residues in the CDR3. V usage is TRBV2 and J usage is TRBJ2-5, with D uncertain. The clonotype comes from a human donor in good health (CMV status not recorded). Some clones in this sample may be carry-over from other donors' samples. Specimen: PBMCs. CDR3 sequence (DNA): TGTGCCAGCAGTGATACGGAGACCCAGTACTTC. Translating it yields CASSDTETQYF.